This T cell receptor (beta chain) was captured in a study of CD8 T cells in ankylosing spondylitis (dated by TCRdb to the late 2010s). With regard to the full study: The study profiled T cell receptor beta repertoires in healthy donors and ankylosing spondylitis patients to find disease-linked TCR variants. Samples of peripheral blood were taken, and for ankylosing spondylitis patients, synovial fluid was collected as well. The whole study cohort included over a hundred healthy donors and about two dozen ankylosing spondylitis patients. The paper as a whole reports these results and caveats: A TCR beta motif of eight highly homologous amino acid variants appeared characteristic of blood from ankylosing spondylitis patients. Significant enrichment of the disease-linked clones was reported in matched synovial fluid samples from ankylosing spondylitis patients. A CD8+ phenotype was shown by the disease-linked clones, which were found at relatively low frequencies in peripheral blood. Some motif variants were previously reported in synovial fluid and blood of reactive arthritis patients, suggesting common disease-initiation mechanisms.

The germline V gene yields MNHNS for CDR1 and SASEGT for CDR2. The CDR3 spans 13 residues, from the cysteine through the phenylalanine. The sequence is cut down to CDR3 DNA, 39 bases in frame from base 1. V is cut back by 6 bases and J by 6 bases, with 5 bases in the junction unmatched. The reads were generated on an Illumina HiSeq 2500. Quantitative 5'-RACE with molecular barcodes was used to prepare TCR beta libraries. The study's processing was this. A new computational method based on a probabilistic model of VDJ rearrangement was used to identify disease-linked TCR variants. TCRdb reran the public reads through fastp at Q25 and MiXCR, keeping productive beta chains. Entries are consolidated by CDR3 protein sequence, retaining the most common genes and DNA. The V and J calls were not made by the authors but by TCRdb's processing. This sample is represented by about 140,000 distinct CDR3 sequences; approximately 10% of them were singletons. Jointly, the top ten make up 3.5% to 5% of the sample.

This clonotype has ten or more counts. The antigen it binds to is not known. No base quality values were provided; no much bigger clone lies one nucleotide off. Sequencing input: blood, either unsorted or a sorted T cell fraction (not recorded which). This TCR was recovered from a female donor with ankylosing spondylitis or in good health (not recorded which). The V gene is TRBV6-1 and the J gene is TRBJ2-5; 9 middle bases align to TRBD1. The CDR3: CASSQTGGKTQYF. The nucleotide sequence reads TGTGCCAGCAGCCAGACAGGGGGGAAGACCCAGTACTTC.